These 17 T cell receptor beta chains share one sample of origin, sequenced in a study of T cells after yellow fever vaccination (dated by TCRdb to between 2019 and 2020). The treatment or condition label of this sample denotes: live attenuated yellow fever vaccine strain. Receptors were amplified or captured by 5' RACE. The data were produced on an Illumina HiSeq 2500. The raw public data were reprocessed by TCRdb itself: fastp quality trimming at Q25, MiXCR clonotype calling, in-frame beta chains only. Here each entry gathers all rows of one CDR3 protein and keeps the most common genes and DNA. Here the sample has approximately 120,000 distinct CDR3 sequences; under 8% occur a single time. The biggest ten clones account for roughly 2.6% of the sample. Sequenced material: CD4+ T cells sorted from PBMCs, taken around 10 days after the first yellow fever vaccination. All receptors come from a man younger than 35 who received the YFV17D yellow fever vaccine.

This clonotype was recorded at least ten times. CDR3 residues: CASSWGLAGGQAQYF. The CDR3 DNA reads TGTGCCAGCAGCTGGGGACTAGCGGGGGGGCAGGCCCAGTACTTC. The chain couples TRBV5-6 to TRBJ2-5; 16 positions agree with TRBD2. J gave up 9 bases and V 3 bases, and 5 bases lay outside the gene matches. CDR1 SGHDT and CDR2 YYEEEE come from the germline V gene. The CDR3 contains 15 residues.

There are many counts of this clonotype. CDR3 coding DNA: TGTGCCATCAGTATCCTAGCGGGGGACGATACGCAGTATTTT. This gives the protein CAISILAGDDTQYF. The V and J genes are TRBV10-3 and TRBJ2-3; 10 positions match TRBD2. CDR1 is ENHRY, CDR2 SYGVKD, per germline. The CDR3 extends over 14 amino acids. The ends lost 5 bases at V and 6 bases at J; junction bases unmatched: 5.

This sequence joins TRBV5-1 and TRBJ1-1; D ambiguous. V gave up 0 bases and J gave up 0 bases, with 15 bases separating them. Germline V CDR1 and CDR2: SGHRS, YFSETQ. This CDR3 spans 17 amino acids. The CDR3, as DNA: TGCGCCAGCAGCTTGGGGTGGAGCCCTGAGCTGAACACTGAAGCTTTCTTT. This encodes CASSLGWSPELNTEAFF.

For this clonotype: A much larger clone lies a single base off, so this may be a read error. V usage is TRBV10-3 and J usage is TRBJ2-3; the D gene is possibly TRBD1 (5 bases). CDR1 and CDR2 (germline): ENHRY, SYGVKD. Deletions cut 8 bases from V and 6 bases from J, with 15 bases between. There are 13 residues in the CDR3. The CDR3 sequence is CAIGAPAGDTQYF. In DNA form, the CDR3 reads TGTGCCATCGGGGCGCCGGCAGGGGATACGCAGTATTTT.

This clonotype was found many times. V gene TRBV20-1 combines with J gene TRBJ2-3, with D maybe TRBD2 (5 bases). Germline assignment: CDR1 DFQATT and CDR2 SNEGSKA (reference sequence). This CDR3 contains 13 residues. V lost 8 bases and J 3 bases, leaving 15 bases between the germline ends. The CDR3 bases are TGCAGTCAAAAGTGGAGAGGGACAGATACGCAGTATTTT. Residues: CSQKWRGTDTQYF.

This clonotype was counted only a few times. The CDR3 DNA is TGTGCCAGCAGCTTCTCGACAACAGGGGTTCAGCCCCAGCATTTT. Translating gives CASSFSTTGVQPQHF. The J gene is TRBJ1-5, the V gene TRBV7-2, with 7 bases that match TRBD1. This CDR3 has 15 residues. Unmatched junction bases numbered 8, after V lost 3 bases and J lost 6 bases. CDR1 is SGHTA and CDR2 is FQGNSA in the germline V gene.

This clonotype appeared many times. This sequence joins TRBV7-2 and TRBJ2-2; D unclear. V was clipped by 5 bases and J by 1 base, with 8 bases between them. CDR1 and CDR2 (germline): SGHTA, FQGNSA. The CDR3 runs 14 residues. The CDR3 spells CASSLRWNTGELFF. For the CDR3, the DNA is TGTGCCAGCAGCCTTAGGTGGAACACCGGGGAGCTGTTTTTT.

This clonotype was picked up many times. CDR3 sequence (DNA): TGTGCCAGCAGTTTTAATAGCGGGGGAGATACGCAGTATTTT. Protein product: CASSFNSGGDTQYF. The J gene is TRBJ2-3, the V gene TRBV12-3 or TRBV12-4; 9 positions agree with TRBD2. The ends lost 3 bases at V and 5 bases at J; junction bases unmatched: 3. The CDR3 extends over 14 amino acids.

This clonotype was counted many times. The CDR3: CASSTRFLWGNEQFF. CDR3 coding DNA: TGTGCCAGCAGCACCCGATTCCTCTGGGGCAATGAGCAGTTCTTC. This sequence joins TRBV27 and TRBJ2-1; the D is unclear. Germline V CDR1 and CDR2: MNHEY, SMNVEV (reference sequence). CDR3 length: 15 amino acids. The germline V and J ends were trimmed by 6 bases and 6 bases, with 18 bases remaining between them.

V and J are TRBV7-2 and TRBJ1-6; 7 nucleotides align to TRBD1. There are 14 residues in the CDR3. CDR1 SGHTA and CDR2 FQGNSA come from the germline V gene. Germline trimming cut 4 bases from V and 10 bases from J; bases unmatched to any gene: 7. CDR3 DNA sequence: TGTGCCAGCAGCTCCCGACAGGGACAATCACCCCTCCACTTT. This gives the protein CASSSRQGQSPLHF.

This clonotype was recorded at least ten times. J is TRBJ2-5 and V is TRBV7-2, with D perhaps given as TRBD1 or TRBD2 (6 bases each). The CDR3 loop spans 15 amino acids. Germline assignment: CDR1 SGHTA and CDR2 FQGNSA. Trimming removed 0 bases at V and 7 bases at J, with 15 bases between. This CDR3 is CASSLAYGGPGTQYF. The CDR3 coding sequence is TGTGCCAGCAGCTTAGCCTACGGGGGCCCGGGGACCCAGTACTTC. The full variable domain, in which reference TRBV7-2 and TRBJ2-5 provide the parts outside the CDR3, is GAGVSQSPSNKVTEKGKDVELRCDPISGHTALYWYRQSLGQGLEFLIYFQGNSAPDKSGLPSDRFSAERTGGSVSTLTIQRTQQEDSAVYLCASSLAYGGPGTQYFGPGTRLLVL.

In its sample, this clonotype was seen many times. In DNA form, the CDR3 reads TGCGCCAGCAGCTTGGGCGTACAGAGCTCTGGAAACACCATATATTTT. It translates to CASSLGVQSSGNTIYF. The rearrangement uses TRBV5-1 and TRBJ1-3; D uncertain. The CDR3 is 16 amino acids. CDR1 is SGHRS, CDR2 YFSETQ, per germline. V shed 0 bases and J shed 0 bases, with 10 bases lying between them.

The table lists this clonotype with a few counts. CDR3 DNA sequence: TGTGCCAGCAGTGATAGGACAGGTCCGCCTAGAGGGGGCCAATACGAGCAGTACGTC. As protein: CASSDRTGPPRGGQYEQYV. The chain combines TRBV25-1 with TRBJ2-7; TRBD1 aligns across 7 bases. The CDR3 is 19 amino acids. Germline V lookup: CDR1 MGHDK, CDR2 SYGVNS. The V and J ends lost 3 bases and 4 bases, in that order; junction bases with no gene match: 21.

The chain combines TRBV5-5 with TRBJ2-7, with 7 positions matching TRBD2. CDR3 length: 15 amino acids. V lost 3 bases to trimming and J lost 1 base; unmatched junction nucleotides: 7. The germline V gene has CDR1 SGHKS and CDR2 YYEKEE (reference sequence). The CDR3 spells CASSSQGGLSYEQYF. The CDR3 DNA reads as TGTGCCAGCAGCTCCCAGGGAGGGCTGTCCTACGAGCAGTACTTC.

This clonotype was found many times. This sequence joins TRBV28 and TRBJ1-3; maybe TRBD1 (6 bases). V was clipped by 10 bases and J by 2 bases, with 15 bases between them. The CDR3 totals 14 residues. From germline, CDR1 is MDHEN and CDR2 SYDVKM. The chain's CDR3 is CATYRAPPGNTIYF. In nucleotides, the CDR3 is TGTGCCACTTACAGGGCTCCCCCTGGAAACACCATATATTTT.

Concerning this clonotype itself: Since a much larger clone is just one base distant, this may be a read error. The missing conserved phenylalanine or tryptophan at the end of this CDR3 makes a read error likely. This chain uses TRBV10-3 with TRBJ1-5; D is uncertain. The V and J ends lost 0 bases and 7 bases respectively, with 10 bases between them. The CDR3 is 14 amino acids. Germline V gives CDR1 ENHRY, CDR2 SYGVKD. CDR3 nucleotide sequence: TGTGCCATCAGTGAGTCGCGGGATAGGCAGCCCCAGCATTTA. Translating gives CAISESRDRQPQHL.

This clonotype was seen many times. The V call is TRBV7-3, the J call TRBJ1-3; no clear D. The CDR3 runs to 13 residues. Germline V gene lookup returns CDR1 SGHTA and CDR2 FQGTGA. V gave up 5 bases and J gave up 4 bases, with 9 bases separating them. CDR3 sequence reads: CASSGGPGNTIYF. The CDR3 DNA sequence: TGTGCCAGCAGCGGCGGGCCCGGAAACACCATATATTTT.